This T cell receptor (beta chain) was observed in a study of cytomegalovirus exposure and HLA in healthy donors. Study as a whole: From HLA-typed donors, an early data release held tens of millions of unique TCRs.

It was with 60 Vbeta and 13 Jbeta primers that the PCR ran. The method was immunoSEQ multiplex PCR; TCRdb's version includes in-frame clones alone and lacks a portion of them. The sample contains around 190,000 clones, 70% to 90% of which appear only once. Whole-study results and caveats: Indistinguishable V segments such as TRBV6-2 and TRBV6-3 were excluded. TCR beta V- and J-gene trimming, according to a later analysis, was linked to a missense DCLRE1C variant. Rarity characterized most TCR sequences, yet some public TCRs appeared in many donors.

As regards this clone: Its specificity is unknown.

The CDR3 has 15 residues. Per germline, CDR1 SGHTA and CDR2 FQGNSA. After removal of 1 base from V and 7 bases from J, the junction contained 2 bases not matched to a gene. The chain carries TRBV7-2 and TRBJ2-1; 12 positions agree with TRBD2. Sequenced: PBMCs. The sequence came from a woman between 45 and 65 years old in good health and CMV-seronegative. The CDR3 nucleotides read TGTGCCAGCAGCTTAGTGCTAGCGGGAGGGAATGAGCAGTTCTTC. Translating it yields CASSLVLAGGNEQFF.